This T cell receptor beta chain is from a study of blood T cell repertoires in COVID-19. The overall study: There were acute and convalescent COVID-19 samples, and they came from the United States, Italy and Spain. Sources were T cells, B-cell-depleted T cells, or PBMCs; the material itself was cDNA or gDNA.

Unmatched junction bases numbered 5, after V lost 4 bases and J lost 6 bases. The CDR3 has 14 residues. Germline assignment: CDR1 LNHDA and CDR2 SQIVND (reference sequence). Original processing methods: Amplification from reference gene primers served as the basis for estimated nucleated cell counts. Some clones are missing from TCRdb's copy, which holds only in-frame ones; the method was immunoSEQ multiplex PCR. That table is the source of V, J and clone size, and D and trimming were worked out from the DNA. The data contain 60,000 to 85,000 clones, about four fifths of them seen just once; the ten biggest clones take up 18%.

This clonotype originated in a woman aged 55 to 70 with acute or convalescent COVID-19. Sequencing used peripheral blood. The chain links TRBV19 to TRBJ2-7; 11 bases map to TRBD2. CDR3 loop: CASSNSGGAFEQYF. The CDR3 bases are TGTGCCAGTAGTAATAGCGGGGGGGCCTTCGAGCAGTACTTC.